Following are 17 T cell receptor beta chains from one sample sequenced in a study of blood T cells in healthy people across ages. A second about 6 to 12 cycle PCR used barcoded and J-beta primers. TCRdb fed the 5' RACE reads into MiXCR, producing one record per CDR3 protein. Among about 1 million distinct CDR3 sequences listed, almost 25% were seen once. These data were also filed under a second study, of T cells of mothers and their children.

The sample comprised blood. These receptors were taken from a girl between 2 and 10 years old in good health.

This clonotype was counted once. The chain is built from TRBV24-1 and TRBJ1-1; D unresolved. V was pared by 9 bases and J by 4 bases, with 20 bases between. The germline CDR1 and CDR2 sequences are KGHDR and SFDVKD. The CDR3 runs to 15 residues. CDR3 in DNA: TGTGCCACCCATCAAGACGGAGACCACCCCACTGAAGCTTTCTTT. Translating gives CATHQDGDHPTEAFF.

The table lists this clonotype with a few counts. This sequence joins TRBV10-3 and TRBJ2-4; possibly TRBD1 for D (5 bases). Trimming cost V 2 bases and J 3 bases, with 20 bases left between them. The CDR3 loop spans 18 amino acids. From germline, CDR1 is ENHRY and CDR2 SYGVKD. CDR3 sequence (DNA): TGTGCCATCAGTGAGGTCATTGTACAAGGGGCTAACAAAAACATTCAGTACTTC. Amino acids: CAISEVIVQGANKNIQYF.

The rearrangement links TRBV5-6 to TRBJ2-6, with D perhaps matching TRBD2 (5 bases). V lost 2 bases and J lost 2, with 20 bases in between. Germline CDR1 reads SGHDT; CDR2 reads YYEEEE. This CDR3 comprises 19 residues. CDR3 in DNA: TGTGCCAGCAGCTTCTTTGGCGGGCAAACCCTCACTGGGGCCAACGTCCTGACTTTC. Protein sequence: CASSFFGGQTLTGANVLTF.

This clonotype was picked up a small number of times. The chain uses TRBV7-9 and TRBJ1-2, with 8 bases aligning to TRBD1. The junction had 6 bases not matched to a gene; V was cut back by 5 bases and J by 4 bases. This CDR3 has 14 amino acids. The germline gives CDR1 SEHNR, CDR2 FQNEAQ (reference sequence). CDR3 in amino acids: CASSPQGASYGYTF. The CDR3 bases are TGTGCCAGCAGCCCCCAGGGGGCGAGCTATGGCTACACCTTC.

The V and J genes are TRBV3-1 and TRBJ1-2; D is unresolved. The CDR3 has 13 amino acids. Germline V gene sequence: CDR1 LGHDT, CDR2 YNNKEL (reference sequence). V shed 1 base and J shed 8 bases, with 11 bases lying between them. CDR3 residues: CASSQVVGSGYTF. The CDR3 bases are TGTGCCAGCAGCCAAGTTGTGGGGTCGGGCTACACCTTC. Filled out from reference TRBV3-1 and TRBJ1-2, the complete variable domain reads DTAVSQTPKYLVTQMGNDKSIKCEQNLGHDTMYWYKQDSKKFLKIMFSYNNKELIINETVPNRFSPKSPDKAHLNLHINSLELGDSAVYFCASSQVVGSGYTFGSGTRLTVV.

The chain combines TRBV29-1 with TRBJ1-1; weak D call: TRBD1 (5 bases). The CDR3 contains 13 residues. Trimming stripped 4 bases from V and 9 bases from J, with 18 bases between. CDR1 is SQVTM, CDR2 ANQGSEA, per germline. The CDR3 nucleotides read TGCAGCGTTGCCACCCAACAGGCAAGAAAAGCTTTCTTT. As protein: CSVATQQARKAFF.

V gene TRBV12-3 or TRBV12-4 combines with J gene TRBJ2-4; D is perhaps TRBD1 (6 bases). This CDR3 is built from 14 residues. V lost 8 bases and J 4 bases, leaving 15 bases between the germline ends. CDR3 sequence reads: CASCNPGAKNIQYF. As DNA, the CDR3 is TGTGCCAGCTGTAATCCAGGGGCGAAAAACATTCAGTACTTC.

The rearrangement joins TRBV7-2 to TRBJ2-3, with TRBD2 as a possible D gene (5 bases). V lost 8 bases and J lost 2, with 14 bases in between. Germline V gives CDR1 SGHTA, CDR2 FQGNSA. The CDR3 contains 14 residues. CDR3 nucleotide sequence: TGTGCCAGCGCCATGGGAGCCTCCACAGATACGCAGTATTTT. It yields the protein CASAMGASTDTQYF. The full variable domain, completed using reference TRBV7-2 and TRBJ2-3, is GAGVSQSPSNKVTEKGKDVELRCDPISGHTALYWYRQSLGQGLEFLIYFQGNSAPDKSGLPSDRFSAERTGGSVSTLTIQRTQQEDSAVYLCASAMGASTDTQYFGPGTRLTVL.

The chain recombines TRBV4-2 with TRBJ1-2, with D possibly TRBD1 on 5 matching bases. V lost 0 bases and J lost 4, with 18 bases in between. Germline-derived CDR1 and CDR2 are LGHNA and YNFKEQ. The CDR3 extends over 17 amino acids. CDR3 coding DNA: TGTGCCAGCAGCCAAGATGGGTCGCCGGGACGGACCTATGGCTACACCTTC. It is translated as CASSQDGSPGRTYGYTF.

The chain has TRBV18 and TRBJ2-3, with 7 bases lining up with TRBD2. Germline CDR1 reads KGHSH; CDR2 reads LQKENI. CDR3 length: 16 residues. The J segment lost 4 bases and the V segment lost 3 bases, leaving 10 bases of the junction unmatched. This CDR3 reads CASSPSSGYTADTQYF. The CDR3 region has the DNA TGTGCCAGCTCACCGTCTAGCGGTTACACAGCAGATACGCAGTATTTT.

This clonotype was seen a few times. The V and J genes are TRBV4-1 and TRBJ2-7, with D possibly matching TRBD1 (6 bases). Trimming removed 0 bases from V and 0 bases from J, with 12 bases in between. Germline V CDR1 and CDR2: MGHRA, YSYEKL. This CDR3 region has 16 residues. CDR3 region: CASSQDWTAFSYEQYF. The CDR3 DNA reads as TGCGCCAGCAGCCAAGATTGGACAGCCTTCTCCTACGAGCAGTACTTC.

This clonotype was seen more than once but under ten times. The chain links TRBV29-1 to TRBJ2-7; D uncertain. This CDR3 is built from 11 residues. V lost 4 bases and J 5 bases, leaving 9 bases between the germline ends. The germline CDR1 and CDR2 sequences are SQVTM and ANQGSEA. CDR3 bases: TGCAGCGTTGTCCGTTTGGACGAGCAGTACTTC. Its protein is CSVVRLDEQYF.

This chain joins TRBV28 and TRBJ2-5, with a possible D match to TRBD2 (6 bases). The V end was cut by 5 bases, the J end by 1 base, with 17 bases between. The CDR3 is 16 residues long. The germline V gene has CDR1 MDHEN and CDR2 SYDVKM. The CDR3 nucleotides read TGTGCCAGCAGTGGGGGGACCGCGGACCTCCAAGAGACCCAGTACTTC. Protein sequence: CASSGGTADLQETQYF.

The CDR3, as DNA: TGTGCCAGCACACGGGTAGCGGGTGGCTACGAGCAGTACTTC. It is translated as CASTRVAGGYEQYF. The gene calls are TRBV28 and TRBJ2-7, with TRBD2 matching 7 bases. V shed 7 bases and J 3 bases; nucleotides not matched to a gene: 9. The CDR3 loop spans 14 amino acids. CDR1 and CDR2 from the germline V gene are MDHEN and SYDVKM.

The chain is built from TRBV10-2 and TRBJ2-7; D is unclear. V lost 2 bases and J lost 4, with 3 bases in between. The CDR3 spans 11 residues. Germline V gene sequence: CDR1 WSHSY, CDR2 SAAADI. The CDR3 loop is CASSEQYEQYF. The CDR3, as DNA: TGCGCCAGCAGTGAGCAATACGAGCAGTACTTC.

This clonotype was found a few times. The chain joins TRBV5-1 to TRBJ2-7; D call uncertain. The CDR3 consists of 14 residues. Germline V CDR1 and CDR2: SGHRS, YFSETQ. The V end lost 0 bases, the J end lost 7 bases, and 14 bases lay between the germline ends. The CDR3 loop reads CASSLGRPPKEQYF. CDR3 bases: TGCGCCAGCAGCTTGGGGCGGCCTCCCAAGGAGCAGTACTTC.

The V call is TRBV28, the J call TRBJ2-1; D remains ambiguous. With 3 bases removed from V and 10 bases from J, the gap between germline ends came to 10 bases. This CDR3 region has 12 residues. Germline-derived CDR1 and CDR2 are MDHEN and SYDVKM. CDR3 in amino acids: CASSLGSMEQFF. In DNA, the CDR3 is TGTGCCAGCAGTTTGGGGTCCATGGAGCAGTTCTTC.